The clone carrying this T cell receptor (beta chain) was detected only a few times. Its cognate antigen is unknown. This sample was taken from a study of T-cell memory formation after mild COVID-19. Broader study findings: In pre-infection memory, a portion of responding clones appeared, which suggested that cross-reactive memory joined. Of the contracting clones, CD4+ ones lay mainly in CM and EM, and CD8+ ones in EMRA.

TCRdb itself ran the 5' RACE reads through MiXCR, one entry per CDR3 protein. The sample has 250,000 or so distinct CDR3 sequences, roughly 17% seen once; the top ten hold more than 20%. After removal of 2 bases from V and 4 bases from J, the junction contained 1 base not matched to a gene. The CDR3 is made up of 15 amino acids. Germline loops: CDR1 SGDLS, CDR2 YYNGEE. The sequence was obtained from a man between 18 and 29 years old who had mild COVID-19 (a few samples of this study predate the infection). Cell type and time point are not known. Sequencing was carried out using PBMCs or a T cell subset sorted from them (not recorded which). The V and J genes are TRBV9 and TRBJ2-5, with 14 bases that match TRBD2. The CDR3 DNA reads TGTGCCAGCAGCGTGACTAGCGGGGGGGCAGAGACCCAGTACTTC. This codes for CASSVTSGGAETQYF. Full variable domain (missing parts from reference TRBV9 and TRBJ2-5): DSGVTQTPKHLITATGQRVTLRCSPRSGDLSVYWYQQSLDQGLQFLIQYYNGEERAKGNILERFSAQQFPDLHSELNLSSLELGDSALYFCASSVTSGGAETQYFGPGTRLLVL.